This TCR beta chain was identified during a study of cytomegalovirus exposure and HLA in healthy donors. As for the study in general: Early release data held tens of millions of unique TCRs from HLA-typed donors.

Donors counted as nominally healthy when sampled, yet unrecorded immune exposures were likely. This CDR3 has 15 amino acids. CDR1 and CDR2 (germline): SGHRS, YFSETQ. The V gene end was trimmed by 5 bases and the J gene end by 2 bases; junction bases not matched to a gene: 9. PCR amplification relied on 60 Vbeta primers (plus 13 Jbeta primers). Clones were read by immunoSEQ multiplex PCR, and TCRdb kept only the in-frame ones, dropping some. The sample lists about 240,000 clones, roughly 78% occurring once. This sequence originates from a boy younger than 18 in good health and CMV-seronegative. This chain connects TRBV5-1 to TRBJ1-2; TRBD1 agrees at 7 bases. The sequenced sample was PBMCs. In DNA form, the CDR3 reads TGCGCCAGCAGACCTACCGGGACAGCCAACTATGGCTACACCTTC. This gives the protein CASRPTGTANYGYTF.